This T cell receptor (beta chain) stems from a study of human T cells and chemical hapten exposure. Study-level information: Patch tests put 0.01% DPC on the upper back, and the results were checked at 6 days.

Noted time point: patch test 1, 2 weeks after DPC sensitization. Treatment given: therapeutic diphenylcyclopropenone sensitization with weekly scalp DPC. The study enrolled 18 to 70-year-old alopecia patients suitable for DPC. Someone pulled total RNA out of unfractionated whole blood. This clonotype appeared many times. CDR1 and CDR2 from the germline V gene are MNHNS and SASEGT. The V gene lost 2 bases and the J gene lost 4 bases, with 3 bases spanning the gap. This CDR3 is 11 amino acids long. The library tagged each cDNA molecule with unique molecular identifiers. In TCRdb, the RACE reads were re-called with MiXCR into one record per CDR3 protein. Here the sample spans under 65,000 distinct CDR3 sequences, around 9.3% being singletons.

The clonotype originates from a woman in her fifties or sixties with alopecia areata. Some clones in this sample may be carry-over from other donors' samples. Sequences were derived from whole blood, sampled in connection with sensitization to the hapten diphenylcyclopropenone (DPC). The chain joins TRBV6-1 to TRBJ2-7; no firm D call. CDR3 region: CASSERYEQYF. In DNA, the CDR3 is TGTGCCAGCAGTGAACGGTACGAGCAGTACTTC.